This entry describes one TCR beta chain. This clonotype came up once. This clone's antigen is unknown. No much larger clonotype is one base removed from it; base qualities were not supplied. Support from one read is weak. This sample was taken from a study of T cells after yellow fever vaccination (dated by TCRdb to about 2019). At the level of the whole study: The SMART-Seq v4 Ultra Low Input RNA kit was used to prepare libraries from fractions with low cell numbers. Two healthy male donors, one aged 18 to 30 and one aged 30 to 40 years, made up the cohort. Blood samples were taken at several timepoints before and after primary and secondary immunization, and bulk PBMC replicates and cell subsets were isolated. To follow T-cell clones before and after primary and booster YFV17D yellow fever vaccination, bulk TCR alpha and beta repertoires were sequenced over time. Results the study describes overall, beyond this receptor: A small fraction of clonotypes showed up in both the CD4 and CD8 compartments, probably as a result of convergent recombination. Compared with the primary T-cell response, the secondary T-cell response was faster but weaker, reaching its peak on day 5 rather than on day 15. After the booster, most clones that had expanded after primary vaccination were detected again (roughly 96% of CD4 and 88% of CD8), suggesting broad maintenance of memory. Computational filtering was needed because FACS-sorted repertoires could contain abundant contaminating clonotypes from the bulk population. Because only a couple of donors were included in the study, the extent to which the findings can be generalized is limited.

Taken with the paper, the label for treatment or condition translates to: live attenuated yellow fever vaccine strain. Two biological replicates of bulk PBMCs were collected at each blood-draw timepoint. PBMCs were isolated from peripheral blood using a standard Ficoll-Paque protocol. TriZol was used to extract RNA from bulk PBMCs, CD4 and CD8 fractions, and dextramer-positive and dextramer-negative fractions. TCR cDNA was synthesized by 5'RACE template switching, which introduced a universal primer site and unique molecular identifiers. cDNA synthesis was primed from both the TCR alpha and TCR beta constant segments. Two PCR steps were used to amplify libraries, with sample barcodes and sequencing adapters being added in the second step. Libraries were sequenced on Illumina HiSeq 2500 (2x100 bp) or NovaSeq (2x150 bp). Concerning the study's data processing: MIGEC handled demultiplexing of reads and collapsing into UMI consensus sequences, while MiXCR performed V(D)J alignment. Using edgeR on replicate PBMC samples, clonotypes were called vaccine-responding if FDR was below 0.01 and the log2 fold change was above 5 up to day 15. CD4 or CD8 identity was assigned to each bulk clonotype according to whether the clonotype was present at higher abundance in the sequenced CD4 repertoire or the sequenced CD8 repertoire. Using fastp at Q25 and MiXCR, TCRdb reprocessed the public reads and kept productive beta chains. For every CDR3 protein sequence, its rows merge into one entry that carries the most common genes and DNA. The V and J calls and clone size come from TCRdb's table, not from the authors' own analysis. The sample table shows a few hundred thousand distinct CDR3 sequences, and around 6.8% are seen once. 15% to 20% of the sample is in the top ten clones.

V is reduced by 0 bases and J by 10 bases, leaving a spacing of 10 bases between them. The CDR3 spans 13 residues, from the cysteine through the phenylalanine. Solely the CDR3 DNA is kept, with 39 bases framed from the first base. Looking up the germline V gene yields CDR1 LGHNA and CDR2 YSLEER. The rearranged chain carries TRBV4-3 and TRBJ2-1; the D gene is unclear. The material was PBMCs, obtained roughly 47 days after the first yellow fever vaccination. The TCR comes from a man aged 18 to 30 who received the YFV17D yellow fever vaccine. The CDR3 amino acid sequence is: CASSQDATVEQFF. The nucleotide sequence is TGCGCCAGCAGCCAAGATGCGACGGTGGAGCAGTTCTTC.